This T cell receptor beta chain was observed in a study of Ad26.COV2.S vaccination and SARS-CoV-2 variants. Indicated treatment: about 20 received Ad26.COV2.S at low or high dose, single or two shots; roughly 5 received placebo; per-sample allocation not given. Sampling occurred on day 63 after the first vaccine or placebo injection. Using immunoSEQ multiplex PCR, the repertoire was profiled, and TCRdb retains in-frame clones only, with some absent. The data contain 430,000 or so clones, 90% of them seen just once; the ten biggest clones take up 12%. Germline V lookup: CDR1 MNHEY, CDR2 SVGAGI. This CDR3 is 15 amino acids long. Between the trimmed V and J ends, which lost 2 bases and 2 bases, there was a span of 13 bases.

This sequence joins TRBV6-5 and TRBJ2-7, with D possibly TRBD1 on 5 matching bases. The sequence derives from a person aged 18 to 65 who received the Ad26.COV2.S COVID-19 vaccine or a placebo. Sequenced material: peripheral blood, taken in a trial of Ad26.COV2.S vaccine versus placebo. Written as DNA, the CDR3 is TGTGCCAGCAGTTACCAGGGCCAGGGTGCCTACGAGCAGTACTTC. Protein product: CASSYQGQGAYEQYF.